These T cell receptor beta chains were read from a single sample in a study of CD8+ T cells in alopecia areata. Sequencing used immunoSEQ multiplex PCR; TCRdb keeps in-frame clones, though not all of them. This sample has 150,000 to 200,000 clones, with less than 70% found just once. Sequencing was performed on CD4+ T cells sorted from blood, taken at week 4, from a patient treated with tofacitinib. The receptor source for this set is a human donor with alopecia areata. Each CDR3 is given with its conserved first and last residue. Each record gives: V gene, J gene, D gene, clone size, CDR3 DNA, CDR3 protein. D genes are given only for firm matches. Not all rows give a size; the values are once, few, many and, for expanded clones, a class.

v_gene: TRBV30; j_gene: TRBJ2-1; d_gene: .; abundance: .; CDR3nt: TGTGCCTGGAGTCCAAGTCACGAGCAGTTCTTC; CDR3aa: CAWSPSHEQFF
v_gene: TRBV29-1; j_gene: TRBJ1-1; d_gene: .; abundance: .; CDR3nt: TGCAGCGTCCCCAGTCTCGGCGACACTGAAGCTTTCTTT; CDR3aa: CSVPSLGDTEAFF
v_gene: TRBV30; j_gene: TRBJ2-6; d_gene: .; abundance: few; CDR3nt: TGTGCCTCGTTCTCTGGGGCCAACGTCCTGACTTTC; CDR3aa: CASFSGANVLTF
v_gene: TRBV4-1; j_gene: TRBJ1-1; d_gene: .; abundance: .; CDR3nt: TGCGCCAGCAGCCACCCCGGGACGGAAGAAGCTTTCTTT; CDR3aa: CASSHPGTEEAFF
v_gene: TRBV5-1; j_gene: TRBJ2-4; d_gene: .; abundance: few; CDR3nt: TGCGCCAGCAGCTTGAAGGACCGAGGGGACATTCAGTACTTC; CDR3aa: CASSLKDRGDIQYF
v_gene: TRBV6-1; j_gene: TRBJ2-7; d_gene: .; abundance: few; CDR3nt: TGTGCCAGCAGTGAAAGAAGGGCTTACGAGCAGTACTTC; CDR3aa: CASSERRAYEQYF
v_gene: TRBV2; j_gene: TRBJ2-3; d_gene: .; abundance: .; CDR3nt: TGTGCCAGCATTGGCTCACGACTTCTCACAGATACGCAGTATTTT; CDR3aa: CASIGSRLLTDTQYF
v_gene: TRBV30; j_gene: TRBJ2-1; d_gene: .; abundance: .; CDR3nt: TGTGCCTGGAGTGCGAGTAATGAGCAGTTCTTC; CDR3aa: CAWSASNEQFF
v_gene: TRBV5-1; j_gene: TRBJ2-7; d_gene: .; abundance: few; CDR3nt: TGCGCCAGCAGCGAAGACGGCAGGTCCTACGAGCAGTACTTC; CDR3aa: CASSEDGRSYEQYF
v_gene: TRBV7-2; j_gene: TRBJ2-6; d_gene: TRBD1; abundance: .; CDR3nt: TGTGCCAGCAGCGGGAAGACTACAGGGGGCGGGTATGGGGCCAACGTCCTGACTTTC; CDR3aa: CASSGKTTGGGYGANVLTF
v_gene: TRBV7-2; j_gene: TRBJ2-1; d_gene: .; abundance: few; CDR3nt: TGTGCCAGCAGTGCCGGCAACTACAATGAGCAGTTCTTC; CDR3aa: CASSAGNYNEQFF
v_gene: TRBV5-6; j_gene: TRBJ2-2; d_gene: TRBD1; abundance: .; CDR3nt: TGTGCCAGCAGCTTGGCCGCCAGGGGGCACACCGGGGAGCTGTTTTTT; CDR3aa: CASSLAARGHTGELFF
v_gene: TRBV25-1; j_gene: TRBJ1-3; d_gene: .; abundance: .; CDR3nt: TGTGCCAGCAGTTCCGGTTTAGGGGGGCGAAGCTCTGGAAACACCATATATTTT; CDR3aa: CASSSGLGGRSSGNTIYF
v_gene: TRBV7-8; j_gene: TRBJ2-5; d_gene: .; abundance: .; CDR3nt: TGTGCCAGCAGCCGCGGACGAGAAGAGACCCAGTACTTC; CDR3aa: CASSRGREETQYF
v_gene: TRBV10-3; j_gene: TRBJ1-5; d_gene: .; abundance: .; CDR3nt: TGTGCCATAAGGGACGGACAATATCGGCCCCAGCATTTT; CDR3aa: CAIRDGQYRPQHF
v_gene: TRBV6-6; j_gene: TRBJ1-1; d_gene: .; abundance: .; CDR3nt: TGTGCCAGCAGTTACCAAGACCGGCGGAACACTGAAGCTTTCTTT; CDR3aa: CASSYQDRRNTEAFF
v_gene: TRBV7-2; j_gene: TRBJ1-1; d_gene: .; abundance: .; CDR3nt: TGTGCCAGCAGCTTAGCAGGGAGCCGGGGGAACACTGAAGCTTTCTTT; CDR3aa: CASSLAGSRGNTEAFF
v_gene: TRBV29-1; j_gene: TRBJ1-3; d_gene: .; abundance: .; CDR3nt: TGCAGCGTTGGGACTGGAGGAAACACCATATATTTT; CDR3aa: CSVGTGGNTIYF
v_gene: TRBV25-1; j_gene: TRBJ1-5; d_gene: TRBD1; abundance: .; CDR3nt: TGTGCCAGCTCTCCGGGACAGAGTAGCAATCAGCCCCAGCATTTT; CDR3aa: CASSPGQSSNQPQHF
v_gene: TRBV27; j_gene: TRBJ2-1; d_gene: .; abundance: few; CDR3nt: TGTGCCAGCACCCTCTGGTACCGGGACCGGAACAATGAGCAGTTCTTC; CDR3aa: CASTLWYRDRNNEQFF
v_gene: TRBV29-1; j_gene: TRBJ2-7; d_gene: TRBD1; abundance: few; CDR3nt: TGCAGCGCGACAAGCCTTCCCCGGGACAGAGGCTACGAGCAGTACTTC; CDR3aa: CSATSLPRDRGYEQYF
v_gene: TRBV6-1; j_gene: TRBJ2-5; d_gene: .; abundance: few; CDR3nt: TGTGCCAGCAGTTCCTCCGAGGAGACCCAGTACTTC; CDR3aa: CASSSSEETQYF
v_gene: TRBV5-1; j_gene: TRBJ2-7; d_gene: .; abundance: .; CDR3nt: TGCGCCAGCAGCACCAACCGGGCCGAGCAGTACTTC; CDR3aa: CASSTNRAEQYF
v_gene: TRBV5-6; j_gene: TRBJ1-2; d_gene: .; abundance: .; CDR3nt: TGTGCCAGCAGCTTGGTCGCGCTCGGCTATGGCTACACCTTC; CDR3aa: CASSLVALGYGYTF
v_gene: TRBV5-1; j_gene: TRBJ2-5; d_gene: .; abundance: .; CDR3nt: TGCGCCAGCAGCGCGGACCTGGAGACCCAGTACTTC; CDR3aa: CASSADLETQYF
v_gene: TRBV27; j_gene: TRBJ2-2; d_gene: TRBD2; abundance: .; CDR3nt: TGTGCCAGCCCCTACAACCCGGCTAGCGGGGGGGCTCACGGGGAGCTGTTTTTT; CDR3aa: CASPYNPASGGAHGELFF
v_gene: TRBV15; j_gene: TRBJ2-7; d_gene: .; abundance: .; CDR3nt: TGTGCCACCAGCAGAGATTTTAGGGCCCACGAGCAGTACTTC; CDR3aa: CATSRDFRAHEQYF
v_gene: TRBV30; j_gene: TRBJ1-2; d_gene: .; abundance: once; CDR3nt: TGTGACTGGAGTCACACTCGTGGCTACACCTTC; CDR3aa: CDWSHTRGYTF
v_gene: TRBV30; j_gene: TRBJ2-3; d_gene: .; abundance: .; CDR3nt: TGTGCCTGGAGTATAGAGGGGTGGGATACGCAGTATTTT; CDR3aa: CAWSIEGWDTQYF
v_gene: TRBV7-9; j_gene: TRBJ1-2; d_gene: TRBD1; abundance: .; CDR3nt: TGTGCCAGCAGACAAGACAGGGGCGAAACCAATCAATATGGCTACACCTTC; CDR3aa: CASRQDRGETNQYGYTF
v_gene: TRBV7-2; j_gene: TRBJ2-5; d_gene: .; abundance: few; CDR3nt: TGTGCCAGCAGCTTAGAAGGACCGGCGCAAGAGACCCAGTACTTC; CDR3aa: CASSLEGPAQETQYF
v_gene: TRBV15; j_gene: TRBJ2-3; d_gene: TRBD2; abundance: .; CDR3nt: TGTGCCACCAGCAGAGAGAGGGGACTAGCGGGGGCCGCTACCAGTACGCAGTATTTT; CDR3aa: CATSRERGLAGAATSTQYF
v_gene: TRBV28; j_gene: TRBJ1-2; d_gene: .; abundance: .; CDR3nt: TGTGCCAGCCTCAACCCAGGGAGATATGGCTACACCTTC; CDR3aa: CASLNPGRYGYTF
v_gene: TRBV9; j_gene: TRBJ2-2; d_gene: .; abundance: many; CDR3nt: TGTGCCAGCAGCGGTGTCGGGGGGCTCTACACCGGGGAGCTGTTTTTT; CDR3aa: CASSGVGGLYTGELFF
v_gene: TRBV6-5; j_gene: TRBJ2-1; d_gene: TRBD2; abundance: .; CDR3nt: TGTGCCAGCAGGTCGAGCGGGGCCTCCTACAATGAGCAGTTCTTC; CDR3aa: CASRSSGASYNEQFF
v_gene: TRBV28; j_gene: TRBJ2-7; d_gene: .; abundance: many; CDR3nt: TGTGCCAGCAGTTTTTCTATGGCCCGGCTACACTACGAGCAGTACTTC; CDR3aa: CASSFSMARLHYEQYF
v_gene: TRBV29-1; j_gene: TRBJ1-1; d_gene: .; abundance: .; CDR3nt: TGCAGCGTTGAAGACTGGGGCAGGACTGAAGCTTTCTTT; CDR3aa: CSVEDWGRTEAFF
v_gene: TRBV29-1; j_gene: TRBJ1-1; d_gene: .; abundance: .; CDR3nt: TGCAGCGTCGCACAAACGAACACTGAAGCTTTCTTT; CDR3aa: CSVAQTNTEAFF
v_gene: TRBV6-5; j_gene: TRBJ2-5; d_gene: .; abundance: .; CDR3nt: TGTGCCAGCAGTTACACCAGGGGTGTAGAGACCCAGTACTTC; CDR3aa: CASSYTRGVETQYF
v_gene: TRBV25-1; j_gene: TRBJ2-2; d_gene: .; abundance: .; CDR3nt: TGTGCCAGCAGTGAACAGCAAGGGACGTCGAACACCGGGGAGCTGTTTTTT; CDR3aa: CASSEQQGTSNTGELFF
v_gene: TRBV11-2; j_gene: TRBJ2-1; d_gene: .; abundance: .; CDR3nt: TGTGCCAGCAGCTTAGGTAATAACAATGAGCAGTTCTTC; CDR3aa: CASSLGNNNEQFF
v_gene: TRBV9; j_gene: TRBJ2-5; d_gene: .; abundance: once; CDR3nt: TGTGCCAGCAGCTCACACACCCGGCGGGCGACCCAGTACTTC; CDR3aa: CASSSHTRRATQYF
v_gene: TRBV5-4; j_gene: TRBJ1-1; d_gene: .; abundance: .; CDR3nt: TGTGCCAGCAGTTATCGGGGGACTGAAGCTTTCTTT; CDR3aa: CASSYRGTEAFF
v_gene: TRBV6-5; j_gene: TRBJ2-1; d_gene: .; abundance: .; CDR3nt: TGTGCCAGCAGTTACACAGCTTCCTACAATGAGCAGTTCTTC; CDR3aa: CASSYTASYNEQFF
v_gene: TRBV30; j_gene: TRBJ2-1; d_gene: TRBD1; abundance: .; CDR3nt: TGTGCCTGGAGTGTCCGGACAGGGGTCAATGAGCAGTTCTTC; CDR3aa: CAWSVRTGVNEQFF
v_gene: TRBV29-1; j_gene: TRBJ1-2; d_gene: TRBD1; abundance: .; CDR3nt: TGCAGCGCGTCGACAGGGCCCGGCTACACCTTC; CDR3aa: CSASTGPGYTF